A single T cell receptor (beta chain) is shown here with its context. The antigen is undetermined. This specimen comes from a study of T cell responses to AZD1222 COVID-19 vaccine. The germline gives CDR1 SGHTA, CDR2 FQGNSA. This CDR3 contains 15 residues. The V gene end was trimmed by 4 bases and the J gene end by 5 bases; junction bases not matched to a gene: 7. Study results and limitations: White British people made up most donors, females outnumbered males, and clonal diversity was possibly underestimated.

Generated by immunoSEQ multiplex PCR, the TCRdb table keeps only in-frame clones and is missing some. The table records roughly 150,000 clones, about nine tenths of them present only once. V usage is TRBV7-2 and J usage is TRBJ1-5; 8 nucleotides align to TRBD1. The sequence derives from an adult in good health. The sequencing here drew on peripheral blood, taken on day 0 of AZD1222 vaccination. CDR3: CASSSFGQGHQPQHF. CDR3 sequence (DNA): TGTGCCAGCAGCTCATTCGGACAGGGCCATCAGCCCCAGCATTTT. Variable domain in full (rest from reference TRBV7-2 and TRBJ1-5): GAGVSQSPSNKVTEKGKDVELRCDPISGHTALYWYRQSLGQGLEFLIYFQGNSAPDKSGLPSDRFSAERTGGSVSTLTIQRTQQEDSAVYLCASSSFGQGHQPQHFGDGTRLSIL.